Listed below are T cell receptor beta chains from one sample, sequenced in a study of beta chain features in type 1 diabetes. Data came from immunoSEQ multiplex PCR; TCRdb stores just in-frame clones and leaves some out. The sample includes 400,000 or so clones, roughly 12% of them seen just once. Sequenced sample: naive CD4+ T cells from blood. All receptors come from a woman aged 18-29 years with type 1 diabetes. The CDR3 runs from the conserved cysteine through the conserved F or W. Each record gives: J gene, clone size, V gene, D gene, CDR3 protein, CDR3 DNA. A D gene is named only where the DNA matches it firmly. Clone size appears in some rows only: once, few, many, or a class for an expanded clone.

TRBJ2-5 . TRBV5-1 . CASSTQDGLETQYF TGCGCCAGCAGCACACAGGACGGGTTAGAGACCCAGTACTTC
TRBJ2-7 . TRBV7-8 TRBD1 CASIAGTGVNEQYF TGTGCCAGCATCGCCGGGACAGGGGTTAACGAGCAGTACTTC
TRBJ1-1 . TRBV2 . CASAGQLMNTEAFF TGTGCCAGCGCCGGACAGCTCATGAACACTGAAGCTTTCTTT
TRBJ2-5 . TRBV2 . CASSERRQETQYF TGTGCCAGCAGTGAGCGGCGACAAGAGACCCAGTACTTC
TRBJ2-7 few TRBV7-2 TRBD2 CASSLERGAYEQYF TGTGCCAGCAGCTTAGAGCGGGGAGCCTACGAGCAGTACTTC
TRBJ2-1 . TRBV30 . CAWSVRDNEQFF TGTGCCTGGAGTGTACGGGACAATGAGCAGTTCTTC
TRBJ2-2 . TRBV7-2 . CASSPPGTGELFF TGTGCCAGCAGCCCCCCGGGGACCGGGGAGCTGTTTTTT
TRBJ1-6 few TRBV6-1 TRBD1 CASRRDSSALHF TGTGCCAGCAGGAGGGACAGCTCGGCCCTCCACTTT
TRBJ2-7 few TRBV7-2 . CASSFGPKGLEQYF TGTGCCAGCAGCTTCGGGCCAAAGGGACTCGAGCAGTACTTC
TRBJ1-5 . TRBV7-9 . CASSLGTGLWQPQHF TGTGCCAGCAGCTTAGGCACAGGGCTTTGGCAGCCCCAGCATTTT
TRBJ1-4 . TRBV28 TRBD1 CASSAGTATLTGVF TGTGCCAGCAGCGCCGGGACAGCCACACTGACCGGGGTTTTT
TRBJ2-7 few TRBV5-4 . CASSLVGDYEQYF TGTGCCAGCAGCTTGGTAGGGGACTACGAGCAGTACTTC
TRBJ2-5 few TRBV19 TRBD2 CATRLAGGETQYF TGTGCCACCAGACTAGCGGGAGGAGAGACCCAGTACTTC
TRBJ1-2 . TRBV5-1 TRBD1 CASSWGQGAYGYTF TGCGCCAGCAGCTGGGGACAGGGGGCGTACGGCTACACCTTC
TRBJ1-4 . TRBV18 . CASSPGLNEKLFF TGTGCCAGCTCACCAGGCCTTAATGAAAAACTGTTTTTT
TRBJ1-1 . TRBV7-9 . CASSLGGGDTEAFF TGTGCCAGCAGCTTGGGGGGAGGAGACACTGAAGCTTTCTTT
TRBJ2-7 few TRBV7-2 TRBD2 CASSPSGSNFEQYF TGTGCCAGCAGCCCGAGCGGGAGTAATTTCGAGCAGTACTTC
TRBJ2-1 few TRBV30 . CAWSRGWENNEQFF TGTGCCTGGAGTCGGGGGTGGGAAAACAATGAGCAGTTCTTC
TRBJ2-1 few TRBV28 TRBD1 CASSLDRGRGNEQFF TGTGCCAGCAGCCTCGACAGGGGACGGGGGAATGAGCAGTTCTTC
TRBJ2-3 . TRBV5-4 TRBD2 CATREGSTDTQYF TGTGCCACGCGGGAGGGTAGCACAGATACGCAGTATTTT
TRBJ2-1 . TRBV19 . CASSSGPPRQANEQFF TGTGCCAGTAGTAGCGGGCCCCCTAGGCAGGCCAATGAGCAGTTCTTC
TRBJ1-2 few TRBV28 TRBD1 CASSWDRRGSGYTF TGTGCCAGCAGTTGGGACAGGAGGGGCTCCGGCTACACCTTC
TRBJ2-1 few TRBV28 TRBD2 CASSLYQGGRDNEQFF TGTGCCAGCAGTCTATACCAGGGCGGGAGGGACAATGAGCAGTTCTTC
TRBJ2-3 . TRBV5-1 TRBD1 CATGARDRTDTQYF TGCGCCACCGGAGCAAGGGACAGAACGGATACGCAGTATTTT
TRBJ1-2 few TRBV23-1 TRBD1 CASGFQTGSPLSGYTF TGCGCCAGCGGGTTTCAGACAGGGAGCCCCCTGTCTGGCTACACCTTC
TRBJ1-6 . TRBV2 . CASSDLSLATSSYNSPLHF TGTGCCAGCAGTGATCTCAGTTTAGCTACTAGCTCCTATAATTCACCCCTCCACTTT
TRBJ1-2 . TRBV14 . CASSQGAPRGYTF TGTGCCAGCAGCCAAGGCGCACCACGTGGCTACACCTTC
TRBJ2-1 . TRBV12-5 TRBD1 CAGARDRANEQFF TGTGCTGGAGCCCGGGACAGGGCCAATGAGCAGTTCTTC
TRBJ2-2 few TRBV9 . CASSGDKELFF TGTGCCAGCAGCGGCGACAAGGAGCTGTTTTTT
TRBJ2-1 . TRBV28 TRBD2 CASIASGSSYNEQFF TGTGCCAGCATCGCTAGCGGGAGCTCCTACAATGAGCAGTTCTTC
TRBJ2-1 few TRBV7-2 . CASSLSPPNEQFF TGTGCCAGCAGCCTCAGTCCCCCCAATGAGCAGTTCTTC
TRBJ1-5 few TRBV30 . CAWSEGQSNQPQHF TGTGCCTGGAGTGAAGGACAAAGCAATCAGCCCCAGCATTTT
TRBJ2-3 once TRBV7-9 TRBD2 CASSLRSGGRSGSQYF TGTGCCAGCAGCCTGCGGAGTGGCGGGAGGTCCGGATCGCAGTATTTT
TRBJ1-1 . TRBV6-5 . CASSYAVGASTEAFF TGTGCCAGCAGTTATGCAGTGGGGGCCAGCACTGAAGCTTTCTTT
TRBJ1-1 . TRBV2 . CASTGENTEAFF TGTGCCAGCACCGGGGAAAACACTGAAGCTTTCTTT
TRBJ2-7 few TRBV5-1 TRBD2 CASSLGTSRAYEQYF TGCGCCAGCAGCTTAGGGACTAGCAGAGCCTACGAGCAGTACTTC
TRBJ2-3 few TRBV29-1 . CSVDVAGTDTQYF TGCAGCGTTGATGTCGCAGGCACAGATACGCAGTATTTT